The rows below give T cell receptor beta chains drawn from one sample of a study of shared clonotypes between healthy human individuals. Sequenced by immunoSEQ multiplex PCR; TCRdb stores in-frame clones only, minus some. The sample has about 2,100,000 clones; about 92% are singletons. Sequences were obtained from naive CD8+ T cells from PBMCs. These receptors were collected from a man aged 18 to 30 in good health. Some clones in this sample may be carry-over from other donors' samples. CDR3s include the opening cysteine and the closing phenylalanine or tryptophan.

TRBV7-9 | CASSSDRGAGEAFF
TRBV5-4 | CASSPSMDYEQYF
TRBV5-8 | CASSLVGFGTEAFF
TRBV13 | CASSTGTGIDPYEQYF
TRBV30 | CAWWDRSSGNTIYF
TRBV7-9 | CASSPSGTVGAEQYF
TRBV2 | CASREPGLAGADEQFF
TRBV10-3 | CATAEMNTEAFF
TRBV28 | CASSVLVGLNNEQFF
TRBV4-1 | CASSQDRQGVSNTGELFF
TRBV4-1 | CASSQGRGGWNEAFF
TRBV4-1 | CASSPPTRTDTQYF
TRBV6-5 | CASSYSSGTYGYTF
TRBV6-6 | CASSYLNYNEQFF
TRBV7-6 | CARLAGLRPGYTF